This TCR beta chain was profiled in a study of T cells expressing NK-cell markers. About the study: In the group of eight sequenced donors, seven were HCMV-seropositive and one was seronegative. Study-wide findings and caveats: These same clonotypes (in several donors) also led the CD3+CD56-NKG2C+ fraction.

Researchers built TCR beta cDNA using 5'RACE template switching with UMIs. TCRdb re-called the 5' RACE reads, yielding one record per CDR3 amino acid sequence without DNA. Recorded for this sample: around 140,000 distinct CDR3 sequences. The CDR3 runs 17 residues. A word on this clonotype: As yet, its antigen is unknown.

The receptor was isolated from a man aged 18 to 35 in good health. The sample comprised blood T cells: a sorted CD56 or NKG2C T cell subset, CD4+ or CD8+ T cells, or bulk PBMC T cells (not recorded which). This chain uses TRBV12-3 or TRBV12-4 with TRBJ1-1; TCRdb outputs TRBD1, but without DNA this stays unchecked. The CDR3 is CASSPGLRGLSYTEAFF.